This TCR beta chain was obtained from a study of identical twins. Study-level findings and limits: Shared out-of-frame alpha sequences (those common to twins) showed excess low generation probability.

TCRdb re-called the 5' RACE reads through MiXCR, storing one row per CDR3 protein. The sample lists 500,000 or so distinct CDR3 sequences; 13% to 15% were seen once. This clonotype was counted between two and nine times. Its antigen is unknown. The CDR3 has 13 amino acids. The V and J ends lost 6 bases and 9 bases, in that order; junction bases with no gene match: 8. The germline V gene encodes CDR1 SGHRS and CDR2 YFSETQ. The same data also contributed to another study, on yellow fever vaccine responses in identical twins.

The source material was CD4+ T cells sorted from blood. This clonotype was sampled from a woman under 30 in good health. The chain employs TRBV5-1 and TRBJ2-1, with 8 bases lining up with TRBD2. CDR3 DNA: TGCGCCAGCATCGGGGGGGGCCAAGGTGAGCAGTTCTTC. Protein product: CASIGGGQGEQFF.